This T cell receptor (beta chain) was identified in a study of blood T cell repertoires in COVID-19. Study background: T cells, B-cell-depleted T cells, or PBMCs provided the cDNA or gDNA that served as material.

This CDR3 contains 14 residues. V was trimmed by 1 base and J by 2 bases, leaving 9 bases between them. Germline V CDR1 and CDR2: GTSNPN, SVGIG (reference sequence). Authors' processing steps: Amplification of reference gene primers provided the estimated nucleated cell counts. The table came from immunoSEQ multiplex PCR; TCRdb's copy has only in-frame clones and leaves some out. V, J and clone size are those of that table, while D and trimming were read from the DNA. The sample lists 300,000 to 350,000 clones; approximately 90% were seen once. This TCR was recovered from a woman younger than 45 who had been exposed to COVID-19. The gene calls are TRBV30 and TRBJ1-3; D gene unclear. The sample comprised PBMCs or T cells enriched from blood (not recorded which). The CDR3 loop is CAWSAGVTGNTIYF. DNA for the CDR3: TGTGCCTGGAGTGCCGGGGTCACTGGAAACACCATATATTTT.